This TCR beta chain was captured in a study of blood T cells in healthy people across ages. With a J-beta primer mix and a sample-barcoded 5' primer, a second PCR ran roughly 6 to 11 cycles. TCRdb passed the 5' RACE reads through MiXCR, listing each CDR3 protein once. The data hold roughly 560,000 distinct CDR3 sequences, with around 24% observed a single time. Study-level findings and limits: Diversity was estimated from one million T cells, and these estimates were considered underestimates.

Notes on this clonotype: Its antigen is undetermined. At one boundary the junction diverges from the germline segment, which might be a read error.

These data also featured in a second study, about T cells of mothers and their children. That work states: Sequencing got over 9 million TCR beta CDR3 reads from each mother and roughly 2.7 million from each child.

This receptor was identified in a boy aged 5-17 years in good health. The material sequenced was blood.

In DNA, the CDR3 is TGTGCCGGCAGGGCTAGGAGTAGAAATGAGCAGTTCTTC. Residues: CAGRARSRNEQFF. The V call is TRBV6-2 or TRBV6-3, the J call TRBJ2-1; D may be TRBD1 (5 bases). Germline V gene lookup returns CDR1 MNHEY and CDR2 SVGEGT. CDR3 length equals 13 residues.